A single sample is the source of the 3 T cell receptor beta chains below, sequenced in a study of cytotoxic CD8 clonotypes in ibrutinib-treated CLL. Method: immunoSEQ multiplex PCR; TCRdb's copy keeps in-frame clones and lacks some. The sample has 55,000 to 60,000 clones, 50% to 70% seen once. The sample consisted of PBMCs, taken at disease progression, from a patient treated with ibrutinib. These receptors came from a human donor with chronic lymphocytic leukemia.

The rearrangement links TRBV6-5 to TRBJ1-5; 7 bases align to TRBD1. The CDR3 has 14 residues. V lost 8 bases and J lost 2; bases outside the gene matches: 6. From germline, CDR1 is MNHEY and CDR2 SVGAGI. The CDR3 DNA is TGTGCCAGCGGATACGGACAGGGCAATCAGCCCCAGCATTTT. Amino acids: CASGYGQGNQPQHF.

Many counts were recorded for this clone. The gene calls are TRBV6-5 and TRBJ1-2, with D possibly TRBD1 on 6 matching bases. Between the trimmed V and J ends, which lost 6 bases and 8 bases, there was a span of 10 bases. The CDR3 is 11 amino acids. CDR1 and CDR2 from the germline V gene are MNHEY and SVGAGI. This CDR3 reads CASRSQGGYTF. The CDR3 DNA reads as TGTGCCAGCAGGAGCCAGGGGGGCTACACCTTC.

The chain has TRBV5-1 and TRBJ2-2; D may be TRBD1 (6 bases). Trimming shortened V by 2 bases and J by 2 bases, and 10 bases separated the two germline ends. CDR3 length: 15 residues. Germline loops: CDR1 SGHRS, CDR2 YFSETQ. The CDR3 reads CASSFRTVNTGELFF. The CDR3 coding sequence is TGCGCCAGCAGCTTTAGGACAGTAAACACCGGGGAGCTGTTTTTT. Full variable domain (remainder filled in from reference TRBV5-1 and TRBJ2-2): KAGVTQTPRYLIKTRGQQVTLSCSPISGHRSVSWYQQTPGQGLQFLFEYFSETQRNKGNFPGRFSGRQFSNSRSEMNVSTLELGDSALYLCASSFRTVNTGELFFGEGSRLTVL.